This is a list of T cell receptor beta chains from one sample in a study of T cell repertoires in cytomegalovirus infection. Each CDR3 protein gets one entry after TCRdb re-called the reads with MiXCR. The repertoire holds about 230,000 distinct CDR3 sequences, with roughly 22% as singletons. Specimen: CD8+ T cells from PBMCs. The receptors derive from a human donor in good health (CMV status not recorded). Some clones in this sample may be carry-over from other donors' samples. Each CDR3 is given with its conserved first and last residue. A D gene is named only where the DNA matches it firmly. The listing skips clone size in some rows; elsewhere it reads once, few, many or a size class.

TRBV12-3/TRBV12-4	.	.	TRBJ2-7	CASTIAPARGVFGQYF	TGTGCCAGCACCATTGCCCCGGCCAGGGGGGTTTTCGGGCAGTACTTC
TRBV6-6	.	.	TRBJ2-2	CASSYFRGGTGELFF	TGTGCCAGCAGTTACTTTCGAGGGGGGACCGGGGAGCTGTTTTTT
TRBV20-1	few	.	TRBJ2-1	CSAWPGSYNEQFF	TGCAGTGCGTGGCCGGGCTCCTACAATGAGCAGTTCTTC
TRBV20-1	.	.	TRBJ1-5	CSARGVLSNQPQHF	TGCAGTGCTAGAGGTGTACTAAGCAATCAGCCCCAGCATTTT
TRBV20-1	.	.	TRBJ1-1	CSARDLGNTEAFF	TGCAGTGCTAGAGATCTGGGGAACACTGAAGCTTTCTTT
TRBV28	few	.	TRBJ2-1	CASSFTGEQFF	TGTGCCAGCAGTTTTACTGGAGAGCAGTTCTTC
TRBV7-8	many	.	TRBJ2-1	CASSLAGPRVYNEQFF	TGTGCCAGCAGCTTAGCGGGTCCCCGAGTCTACAATGAGCAGTTCTTC
TRBV7-3	few	.	TRBJ1-6	CASSLPGGNSPLHF	TGTGCCAGCAGCTTACCCGGGGGCAATTCACCCCTCCACTTT
TRBV28	.	.	TRBJ1-4	CASSFLGGFGEKLFF	TGTGCCAGCAGTTTTCTAGGCGGTTTTGGGGAAAAACTGTTTTTT
TRBV7-9	.	.	TRBJ2-5	CASSLKDRETQYF	TGTGCCAGCAGCTTAAAAGATCGAGAGACCCAGTACTTC
TRBV10-2	few	.	TRBJ2-7	CASSWDESYEQYF	TGCGCCAGCAGTTGGGACGAGTCCTACGAGCAGTACTTC
TRBV20-1	.	TRBD1	TRBJ2-5	CSAREPGQGLFGETQYF	TGCAGTGCTAGAGAGCCGGGACAGGGGTTATTTGGAGAGACCCAGTACTTC
TRBV19	.	TRBD2	TRBJ2-1	CATARTSGGLYNEQSF	TGTGCCACCGCGAGGACTAGCGGGGGCCTGTACAATGAGCAGTCCTTC
TRBV7-9	many	.	TRBJ1-3	CASSSPAGHYSGNTIYF	TGTGCCAGCAGCTCACCCGCGGGGCACTACTCTGGAAACACCATATATTTT
TRBV20-1	.	TRBD1	TRBJ2-7	CSASDRGYEQYF	TGCAGTGCTAGTGACAGGGGTTACGAGCAGTACTTC
TRBV20-1	few	.	TRBJ2-7	CSARDSPWAADEQYF	TGCAGTGCTAGAGATTCTCCGTGGGCCGCAGACGAGCAGTACTTC
TRBV29-1	few	.	TRBJ2-3	CSGFRDNTDTQYF	TGCAGCGGATTCCGGGACAACACAGATACGCAGTATTTT
TRBV2	.	.	TRBJ2-2	CASSEEGVELFF	TGTGCCAGCAGTGAAGAGGGAGTGGAGCTGTTTTTT
TRBV28	many	.	TRBJ2-7	CASSWGSYEQYF	TGTGCCAGCAGTTGGGGGTCCTACGAGCAGTACTTC
TRBV6-6	many	.	TRBJ2-5	CASSYSRDGDQETQYF	TGTGCCAGCAGTTACTCCCGGGACGGAGACCAAGAGACCCAGTACTTC